The 29 T cell receptor beta chains below all came from one sample that was sequenced in a study of Ad26.COV2.S vaccination and SARS-CoV-2 variants. Only in-frame clones appear in the TCRdb table, and some are missing; sequencing was by immunoSEQ multiplex PCR. The sample yields about 410,000 clones, approximately 90% seen once. Noted treatment: some 20 received Ad26.COV2.S at low or high dose, single or two shots; 5 received placebo; per-sample allocation not given. Collection of the samples took place on day 63 after the first injection of vaccine or placebo. The sequencing here drew on peripheral blood, taken in a trial of Ad26.COV2.S vaccine versus placebo. The receptors stem from a person aged 18 to 65 who received the Ad26.COV2.S COVID-19 vaccine or a placebo.

CDR3 bases: TGTGCCAGCAGTTTCCCCCCGGGACAGGAGAACTATGGCTACACCTTC. It encodes CASSFPPGQENYGYTF. The rearrangement joins TRBV28 to TRBJ1-2; 8 nucleotides match TRBD1. After removal of 3 bases from V and 2 bases from J, the junction contained 8 bases not matched to a gene. The CDR3 is 16 residues long. CDR1 is MDHEN and CDR2 is SYDVKM in the germline V gene.

The chain links TRBV6-5 to TRBJ2-3; no clear D. The CDR3 runs to 11 residues. Germline-derived CDR1 and CDR2 are MNHEY and SVGAGI. V gave up 8 bases and J gave up 4 bases, with 7 bases separating them. CDR3 sequence reads: CASGESDTQYF. Here the CDR3 DNA reads TGTGCCAGCGGCGAGTCAGATACGCAGTATTTT.

The gene calls are TRBV18 and TRBJ1-6; 9 bases match TRBD1. In germline, CDR1 is KGHSH, CDR2 LQKENI. This CDR3 has 13 residues. J lost 15 bases, V lost 6 bases, and 9 bases had no gene match. The CDR3 protein is CASSPGQGSDLHF. As DNA, the CDR3 is TGTGCCAGCTCCCCGGGACAGGGATCGGACCTCCACTTT.

The rearrangement links TRBV5-1 to TRBJ2-2; possibly TRBD2 for D (6 bases). This CDR3 contains 15 residues. The V gene's germline CDR1 is SGHRS and CDR2 YFSETQ. Trimming took 5 bases from V and 3 from J, leaving 14 bases between them. CDR3 DNA: TGCGCCAGCAGTCCCGGGACTCGATACACCGGGGAGCTGTTTTTT. Protein sequence: CASSPGTRYTGELFF.

This chain links TRBV10-3 with TRBJ1-4; possibly TRBD1 for D (6 bases). Trimming pared 4 bases from V and 5 bases from J, leaving 14 bases between. In germline, CDR1 is ENHRY, CDR2 SYGVKD. The CDR3 covers 15 residues. The CDR3 reads CAISATGRGNEKLFF. CDR3 in DNA: TGTGCCATCAGTGCTACAGGGCGGGGGAATGAAAAACTGTTTTTT.

The V call is TRBV13, the J call TRBJ2-7, with 14 nucleotides matching TRBD2. Germline CDR1 is PRHDT and CDR2 is FYEKMQ (reference sequence). V lost 4 bases and J lost 3; bases outside the gene matches: 8. There are 17 residues in the CDR3. This CDR3 reads CASSSTGTSGGRYEQYF. The CDR3 coding sequence is TGTGCCAGCAGCTCCACCGGGACTAGCGGGGGACGCTACGAGCAGTACTTC. Based on the CDR3 plus reference TRBV13 and TRBJ2-7, the full variable domain is AAGVIQSPRHLIKEKRETATLKCYPIPRHDTVYWYQQGPGQDPQFLISFYEKMQSDKGSIPDRFSAQQFSDYHSELNMSSLELGDSALYFCASSSTGTSGGRYEQYFGPGTRLTVT.

V is TRBV6-5 and J is TRBJ2-7, with 7 bases that match TRBD1. The ends lost 9 bases at V and 2 bases at J; junction bases unmatched: 4. This CDR3 has 12 amino acids. Germline V gene sequence: CDR1 MNHEY, CDR2 SVGAGI. The DNA for the CDR3 is TGTGCCAGTGAAACAGGGGCCTACGAGCAGTACTTC. Residues: CASETGAYEQYF.

The genes are TRBV28 and TRBJ1-6, with D unclear. CDR3 length: 16 residues. V lost 0 bases and J lost 2, with 8 bases in between. Germline V gene sequence: CDR1 MDHEN, CDR2 SYDVKM. The CDR3 reads CASSLWGSTYNSPLHF. CDR3 nucleotides: TGTGCCAGCAGTTTATGGGGGTCGACCTATAATTCACCCCTCCACTTT.

This clone appeared a single time. For the CDR3, the DNA is TGCGCCAGCAGCCGGCGGAACACCGGGGAGCTGTTTTTT. Amino acids: CASSRRNTGELFF. J is TRBJ2-2 and V is TRBV4-3; D gene unclear. CDR1 is LGHNA and CDR2 is YSLEER in the germline V gene. V lost 4 bases to trimming and J lost 1 base, with 4 bases between them. The CDR3 length is 13 residues.

This chain connects TRBV6-2 or TRBV6-3 to TRBJ1-1, with D unresolved. Looked up from germline, CDR1 is MNHEY and CDR2 is SVGEGT. The CDR3 is 16 residues long. Trimming shortened V by 6 bases and J by 5 bases, and 22 bases separated the two germline ends. CDR3 loop: CASSRTRRILSTEAFF. The CDR3 nucleotides read TGTGCCAGCAGCCGAACCCGACGGATATTAAGTACTGAAGCTTTCTTT.

J is TRBJ1-6 and V is TRBV7-9; D unresolved. Looked up from germline, CDR1 is SEHNR and CDR2 is FQNEAQ (reference sequence). The length of the CDR3 is 13 residues. V was trimmed by 1 base and J by 13 bases, leaving 11 bases between them. The CDR3 reads CASSLDSGRPLHF. Here the CDR3 DNA reads TGTGCCAGCAGCTTAGATTCGGGCAGGCCCCTCCACTTT.

The V and J genes are TRBV5-6 and TRBJ1-3; D ambiguous. The V end was cut by 2 bases, the J end by 4 bases, with 4 bases between. There are 12 residues in the CDR3. Germline loops: CDR1 SGHDT, CDR2 YYEEEE. The CDR3 nucleotides are TGTGCCAGCAGCTTAGGGGGAAACACCATATATTTT. Its translation: CASSLGGNTIYF.

There are a few counts of this clone. V is TRBV7-9 and J is TRBJ2-2; TRBD1 matches at 10 bases. The trim removed 5 bases at V and 6 bases at J, leaving 9 bases unmatched. Germline-derived CDR1 and CDR2 are SEHNR and FQNEAQ (reference sequence). The CDR3 extends over 16 amino acids. The CDR3 coding sequence is TGTGCCAGCAGCGGAAGGACAGGGGGGATCCCCGGGGAGCTGTTTTTT. Translation: CASSGRTGGIPGELFF.

The chain recombines TRBV7-2 with TRBJ1-2, with 7 bases aligning to TRBD1. This CDR3 spans 13 amino acids. V shed 1 base, J shed 4 bases, and the junction held 0 bases outside the gene matches. The germline gives CDR1 SGHTA, CDR2 FQGNSA. The CDR3 coding sequence is TGTGCCAGCAGCTTAGGACAGGGCTATGGCTACACCTTC. Translated, it gives CASSLGQGYGYTF.

The chain has TRBV7-2 and TRBJ2-1; maybe TRBD1 (6 bases). The CDR3 covers 16 residues. Germline V CDR1 and CDR2: SGHTA, FQGNSA. Trimming left V 2 bases short and J 4 bases short, with 15 bases between. The CDR3 loop is CASSLLLGQAYNEQFF. CDR3 DNA sequence: TGTGCCAGCAGCTTACTTTTGGGACAAGCATACAATGAGCAGTTCTTC.

The chain links TRBV7-9 to TRBJ1-5; TRBD1 is a possible D gene (5 bases). CDR1 and CDR2 from the germline V gene are SEHNR and FQNEAQ (reference sequence). V shed 5 bases and J shed 2 bases, with 16 bases lying between them. This CDR3 is built from 16 residues. The CDR3, as DNA: TGTGCCAGCAGCCCTACCGGCGGCAGGGGCAATCAGCCCCAGCATTTT. Amino acid sequence: CASSPTGGRGNQPQHF.

The chain joins TRBV25-1 to TRBJ2-4, with no clear D. Looked up from germline, CDR1 is MGHDK and CDR2 is SYGVNS. Between the trimmed V and J ends, which lost 8 bases and 12 bases, there was a span of 5 bases. The CDR3 contains 8 residues. The CDR3 protein is CASHPQYF. CDR3 nucleotides: TGTGCCAGCCACCCTCAGTACTTC.

The chain recombines TRBV28 with TRBJ2-5; 7 nucleotides match TRBD1. This CDR3 region has 14 residues. Trimming cost V 6 bases and J 2 bases; bases outside gene matches: 6. The V gene's germline CDR1 is MDHEN and CDR2 SYDVKM. This chain's CDR3 is CASSFGTAQETQYF. The CDR3 coding sequence is TGTGCCAGCAGCTTCGGGACAGCTCAAGAGACCCAGTACTTC.

V usage is TRBV3-1 (or the pseudogene TRBV3-2) and J usage is TRBJ2-1; D is unclear. This CDR3 is 14 amino acids long. V gave up 1 base and J gave up 7 bases, with 11 bases separating them. CDR1 is LGHDT, CDR2 YNNKEL, per germline (reference sequence). The CDR3 coding sequence is TGTGCCAGCAGCCAAGGTCCACAGATGAATGAGCAGTTCTTC. Protein product: CASSQGPQMNEQFF.

This rearrangement joins TRBV9 to TRBJ2-3; D unresolved. CDR3 size: 16 residues. With 0 bases removed from V and 2 bases from J, the gap between germline ends came to 13 bases. Germline V CDR1 and CDR2: SGDLS, YYNGEE. The CDR3 DNA is TGTGCCAGCAGCGTAGCTGGCGGTAGAACCACAGATACGCAGTATTTT. This codes for CASSVAGGRTTDTQYF.

The chain carries TRBV21-1 and TRBJ2-5; the table's TRBD1 call for D was not verified on the DNA. TRBV21-1 is a documented pseudogene. The CDR3 contains 13 residues. The CDR3 sequence is CASSHRRWETQYF. In DNA, the CDR3 is TGTGCCAGCTCGCACAGGCGGTGGGAGACCCAGTACTTC.

V gene TRBV19 combines with J gene TRBJ2-2; D remains ambiguous. The CDR3 is 15 residues long. The V gene lost 10 bases and the J gene lost 0 bases, with 15 bases spanning the gap. The germline gives CDR1 LNHDA, CDR2 SQIVND (reference sequence). The CDR3 loop reads CATPVSHANTGELFF. Written as DNA, the CDR3 is TGTGCCACCCCGGTGAGCCACGCGAACACCGGGGAGCTGTTTTTT.

The chain recombines TRBV6-5 with TRBJ1-1; possibly TRBD1 for D (5 bases). Germline assignment: CDR1 MNHEY and CDR2 SVGAGI. V was clipped by 0 bases and J by 11 bases, with 10 bases between them. The CDR3 is 12 residues long. The CDR3 bases are TGTGCCAGCAGTTACTCGCAGGGTCTCGCTTTCTTT. Encoded protein: CASSYSQGLAFF.

V and J are TRBV6-2 or TRBV6-3 and TRBJ2-1; 7 nucleotides align to TRBD1. CDR1 and CDR2 from the germline V gene are MNHEY and SVGEGT. V shed 4 bases and J 4 bases; nucleotides not matched to a gene: 7. The CDR3 runs 15 residues. This CDR3 is CASSSAGGSYNEQFF. The CDR3 DNA reads TGTGCCAGCAGTTCCGCAGGGGGTTCATACAATGAGCAGTTCTTC.

V usage is TRBV7-2 and J usage is TRBJ2-2; 9 bases are a match to TRBD1. Germline values: CDR1 SGHTA, CDR2 FQGNSA. There are 16 residues in the CDR3. With 4 bases clipped from V and 4 bases from J, the junction kept 7 bases outside the gene matches. CDR3 nucleotide sequence: TGTGCCAGCAGCTCACAGGGGGCTACGGGCACCGGGGAGCTGTTTTTT. Its translation is CASSSQGATGTGELFF. The whole variable domain, filled in from reference TRBV7-2 and TRBJ2-2, reads GAGVSQSPSNKVTEKGKDVELRCDPISGHTALYWYRQSLGQGLEFLIYFQGNSAPDKSGLPSDRFSAERTGGSVSTLTIQRTQQEDSAVYLCASSSQGATGTGELFFGEGSRLTVL.

The genes are TRBV6-6 and TRBJ2-7; D perhaps matches TRBD2 (5 bases). Germline assignment: CDR1 MNHNY and CDR2 SVGAGI (reference sequence). Trimming took 2 bases from V and 6 from J, leaving 11 bases between them. The CDR3 is 13 residues long. CDR3: CASSYDGVGEQYF. The CDR3 region has the DNA TGTGCCAGCAGTTACGACGGGGTAGGCGAGCAGTACTTC.

The chain combines TRBV5-5 with TRBJ2-7; 7 bases are a match to TRBD2. CDR1 SGHKS and CDR2 YYEKEE come from the germline V gene (reference sequence). The CDR3 length is 20 residues. Germline trimming cut 4 bases from V and 2 bases from J; bases unmatched to any gene: 24. The CDR3 loop reads CASSPGTPGRPPFETYEQYF. The CDR3 region has the DNA TGTGCCAGCAGCCCCGGGACTCCCGGGAGGCCACCCTTCGAGACCTACGAGCAGTACTTC.

This rearrangement joins TRBV5-1 to TRBJ2-6; D possibly corresponds to TRBD1 (5 bases). The CDR3 length is 16 residues. Trimming removed 3 bases from V and 1 base from J, with 11 bases in between. In germline, CDR1 is SGHRS, CDR2 YFSETQ. CDR3 sequence (DNA): TGCGCCAGCAGCTCCCTGGGGCAGTCTGGGGCCAACGTCCTGACTTTC. Residues: CASSSLGQSGANVLTF.

The V and J genes are TRBV28 and TRBJ2-3, with D perhaps TRBD2 (5 bases). CDR3 length: 16 residues. The V end was cut by 1 base, the J end by 0 bases, with 11 bases between. The germline gives CDR1 MDHEN, CDR2 SYDVKM. CDR3 loop: CASSLSGVTSTDTQYF. The CDR3 nucleotides read TGTGCCAGCAGTTTATCCGGGGTTACTAGCACAGATACGCAGTATTTT.